Below, 16 T cell receptor beta chains from the same sample are listed, as sequenced in a study of OX40 agonist ivuxolimab in advanced cancers. Assay used: immunoSEQ multiplex PCR; TCRdb lists only in-frame clones, some missing. The sample carries around 53,000 clones, roughly 90% recorded once. The sample consisted of CD4+ or CD8+ T cells sorted from blood, taken in a trial of the OX40 agonist ivuxolimab. These receptors were collected from an adult with an advanced solid tumor such as melanoma, head and neck, liver or kidney cancer.

The chain recombines TRBV30 with TRBJ2-7, with 8 bases fitting TRBD1. J gave up 5 bases and V 7 bases, and 7 bases lay outside the gene matches. Germline CDR1 GTSNPN, CDR2 SVGIG (reference sequence). This CDR3 comprises 12 residues. In DNA, the CDR3 is TGTGCCTCCGGGGCAGGGGGCCACGAGCAGTACTTC. As protein: CASGAGGHEQYF.

The chain joins TRBV28 to TRBJ1-2, with 9 bases matching TRBD1. This CDR3 region has 16 residues. The V gene end was trimmed by 5 bases and the J gene end by 2 bases; junction bases not matched to a gene: 9. Germline V CDR1 and CDR2: MDHEN, SYDVKM. DNA of the CDR3: TGTGCCAGCAGTGCCGGGACAGGGATTACCAACTATGGCTACACCTTC. Its protein is CASSAGTGITNYGYTF.

This chain connects TRBV10-3 to TRBJ1-1; D possibly corresponds to TRBD1 (5 bases). Germline-derived CDR1 and CDR2 are ENHRY and SYGVKD. The CDR3 runs to 15 residues. V lost 4 bases and J 0 bases, leaving 12 bases between the germline ends. CDR3 in DNA: TGTGCCATCAGTGTTTCTGGGGCGGTGAACACTGAAGCTTTCTTT. It yields the protein CAISVSGAVNTEAFF.

V gene TRBV10-3 combines with J gene TRBJ2-3; no firm D call. The CDR3 loop spans 17 amino acids. Germline V gene lookup returns CDR1 ENHRY and CDR2 SYGVKD. V lost 6 bases, J lost 0 bases, and 19 bases lay in between. The CDR3 bases are TGTGCCATCAGCGGTTTTGGCCAGCGAACTAGCACAGATACGCAGTATTTT. Translation: CAISGFGQRTSTDTQYF.

This chain links TRBV6-5 with TRBJ2-7; 13 bases fit TRBD2. There are 16 residues in the CDR3. The trim removed 3 bases at V and 1 base at J, leaving 3 bases unmatched. Germline V gives CDR1 MNHEY, CDR2 SVGAGI. CDR3 protein: CASSYRGLAGSYEQYF. CDR3 in DNA: TGTGCCAGCAGTTATCGGGGACTAGCGGGATCCTACGAGCAGTACTTC.

This clone was detected once. V is TRBV25-1 and J is TRBJ2-3; D not resolved. The CDR3 extends over 13 amino acids. The V gene lost 1 base and the J gene lost 5 bases, with 7 bases spanning the gap. Germline CDR1 is MGHDK and CDR2 is SYGVNS. The CDR3 bases are TGTGCCAGCAGTGAATGGGCCCGAGATACGCAGTATTTT. It yields the protein CASSEWARDTQYF.

CDR3 region: CATSSGGTGNTIYF. CDR3 sequence (DNA): TGTGCCACCAGCAGTGGGGGGACTGGAAACACCATATATTTT. The J gene is TRBJ1-3, the V gene TRBV15; tentative D call: TRBD1 (5 bases). Trimming took off 3 bases at V and 2 bases at J, with 8 bases between the two ends. Germline V gene data show CDR1 as LNHNV and CDR2 as YYDKDF (reference sequence). The CDR3 spans 14 residues.

This chain links TRBV10-1 with TRBJ2-1, with D unresolved. Deletions cut 5 bases from V and 4 bases from J, with 12 bases between. This CDR3 is built from 14 residues. Per the germline V gene, CDR1 is WNHNN and CDR2 is SYGVQD (reference sequence). CDR3: CASSTPGLYNEQFF. Here the CDR3 DNA reads TGCGCCAGCAGTACCCCGGGCCTTTACAATGAGCAGTTCTTC.

The chain recombines TRBV11-2 with TRBJ2-1; 9 nucleotides match TRBD2. CDR1 and CDR2 (germline): SGHAT, FQNNGV. The CDR3 is made up of 15 amino acids. V shed 5 bases and J 11 bases; nucleotides not matched to a gene: 13. CDR3 in DNA: TGTGCCAGCAGCCCCCTAGGCGTCGCGGGGGGGCAGCAGTTCTTC. Encoded protein: CASSPLGVAGGQQFF. The complete variable domain, with remaining parts taken from reference TRBV11-2 and TRBJ2-1, reads EAGVAQSPRYKIIEKRQSVAFWCNPISGHATLYWYQQILGQGPKLLIQFQNNGVVDDSQLPKDRFSAERLKGVDSTLKIQPAKLEDSAVYLCASSPLGVAGGQQFFGPGTRLTVL.

V gene TRBV5-5 combines with J gene TRBJ2-2; D perhaps matches TRBD2 (6 bases). Germline lookup yields CDR1 SGHKS and CDR2 YYEKEE (reference sequence). The V end was cut by 2 bases, the J end by 8 bases, with 13 bases between. The CDR3 covers 14 residues. In DNA form, the CDR3 reads TGTGCCAGCAGCTTCGGCGGGATAGCTGGGGAGCTGTTTTTT. This codes for CASSFGGIAGELFF.

CDR3 in DNA: TGTGCCAGCAGCCAATTCCGGGGACAAGAGACCCAGTACTTC. This sequence encodes CASSQFRGQETQYF. The rearrangement joins TRBV14 to TRBJ2-5; D is perhaps TRBD2 (5 bases). This CDR3 is built from 14 residues. Germline V gene sequence: CDR1 SGHDN, CDR2 FVKESK. The V and J ends lost 2 bases and 2 bases respectively, with 9 bases between them.

The rearrangement links TRBV6-4 to TRBJ1-2; D is possibly TRBD1 (5 bases). This CDR3 has 13 residues. Germline V lookup: CDR1 MRHNA, CDR2 SNTAGT. The ends were cut back, 2 bases at V and 4 bases at J, with 8 bases in the middle. DNA for the CDR3: TGTGCCAGCAGTGACGGGGGGATCTATGGCTACACCTTC. It is translated as CASSDGGIYGYTF.

The rearrangement uses TRBV19 and TRBJ2-7; 9 bases align to TRBD1. The junction had 3 bases not matched to a gene; V was cut back by 5 bases and J by 4 bases. Germline V gene data show CDR1 as LNHDA and CDR2 as SQIVND (reference sequence). CDR3 length: 13 amino acids. The CDR3 DNA follows: TGTGCCAGTAGTGAGGACAGGGGTTACGAGCAGTACTTC. Encoded protein: CASSEDRGYEQYF.

This clone was seen only once. The chain uses TRBV28 and TRBJ2-1, with 7 bases identical to TRBD2. The length of the CDR3 is 13 residues. CDR1 and CDR2 from the germline V gene are MDHEN and SYDVKM. In DNA, the CDR3 is TGTGGGATGGGGCTAGCGGTCTACAATGAGCAGTTCTTC. Residues: CGMGLAVYNEQFF.

The rearrangement joins TRBV11-3 to TRBJ2-3, with 7 bases identical to TRBD1. The CDR3 has 14 residues. Trimming removed 3 bases from V and 1 base from J; junction bases left unmatched: 1. Germline V lookup: CDR1 SGHNT, CDR2 YENEEA. The CDR3 sequence is CASSFGQGTDTQYF. The DNA of the CDR3 is TGTGCCAGCAGCTTCGGACAGGGCACAGATACGCAGTATTTT.

This chain joins TRBV6-1 and TRBJ1-4; D ambiguous. The V end was cut by 3 bases, the J end by 0 bases, with 5 bases between. CDR1 is MNHNS, CDR2 SASEGT, per germline. The CDR3 covers 14 residues. Here the CDR3 DNA reads TGTGCCAGCAGTGAGCAGGCAACTAATGAAAAACTGTTTTTT. Its protein product is CASSEQATNEKLFF.